The 23 T cell receptor beta chains below were found in one sample sequenced in a study of CD8 T cells in Susac syndrome (dated by TCRdb to between 2018 and 2020). Library prep was done by the immunoSEQ multiplex PCR assay. RNA was extracted using the RNeasy kit, and roughly 0.5 to 1 microgram was reverse transcribed with random hexamers. The public sequencing data were trimmed at Q25 with fastp and processed into clonotypes with MiXCR by TCRdb, which kept only in-frame beta chains. Entries that share a CDR3 protein sequence are merged under the most common genes and DNA. The sample contains 120,000 or so distinct CDR3 sequences, around 94% of them found a single time. The ten largest make up 0.2% to 0.25% of the sample. The specimen was CD8+ T cells from PBMCs. Receptors originate from a human donor with Susac syndrome.

This rearrangement joins TRBV28 to TRBJ2-7; unclear D gene. Germline values: CDR1 MDHEN, CDR2 SYDVKM. V was shortened by 7 bases and J by 2 bases, with 15 bases between the two germline ends. The CDR3 is 14 residues long. The CDR3 reads CASNPRARAYEQYF. DNA for the CDR3: TGTGCCAGCAACCCTAGGGCCCGCGCCTACGAGCAGTACTTC.

CDR3 loop: CASSVVSSGGVNEQFF. In DNA, the CDR3 is TGTGCCAGCAGCGTAGTTTCTAGCGGGGGGGTCAATGAGCAGTTCTTC. The chain recombines TRBV9 with TRBJ2-1; 12 bases match TRBD2. Germline CDR1 reads SGDLS; CDR2 reads YYNGEE. Trimming at V came to 0 bases and at J to 6 bases, leaving 4 bases not matched to a gene. The CDR3 is 16 residues long.

The V gene is TRBV4-1, the J gene TRBJ1-2; D not resolved. V lost 0 bases to trimming and J lost 4 bases, with 6 bases between them. CDR3 length: 13 amino acids. Germline values: CDR1 MGHRA, CDR2 YSYEKL. The CDR3 DNA reads TGCGCCAGCAGCCAAGATAATCTCTATGGCTACACCTTC. Translation gives CASSQDNLYGYTF.

The rearrangement links TRBV25-1 to TRBJ1-1, with unresolved D. CDR3 size: 13 residues. V lost 1 base to trimming and J lost 2 bases, with 5 bases between them. Germline lookup yields CDR1 MGHDK and CDR2 SYGVNS. The CDR3 nucleotides are TGTGCCAGCAGTGAATGGGTTAACACTGAAGCTTTCTTT. This translates into CASSEWVNTEAFF.

The chain uses TRBV10-3 and TRBJ2-7, with a tentative D call TRBD1 (6 bases). Trimming cost V 3 bases and J 7 bases, with 10 bases left between them. CDR1 and CDR2 (germline): ENHRY, SYGVKD. The CDR3 runs 12 residues. The CDR3 DNA is TGTGCCATCAGTGAAGGGCAGGGGGAGCAGTACTTC. Translated, it gives CAISEGQGEQYF.

V and J are TRBV4-3 and TRBJ1-5; D ambiguous. The CDR3 is 15 residues long. Germline values: CDR1 LGHNA, CDR2 YSLEER. Trimming took off 3 bases at V and 2 bases at J, with 11 bases between the two ends. Here the CDR3 reads CASSQEGGRNQPQHF. As DNA, the CDR3 is TGCGCCAGCAGCCAGGAGGGTGGGCGCAATCAGCCCCAGCATTTT.

The chain uses TRBV5-1 and TRBJ2-7; D uncertain. Germline-derived CDR1 and CDR2 are SGHRS and YFSETQ. CDR3 length equals 12 residues. The V gene lost 4 bases and the J gene lost 6 bases, with 11 bases spanning the gap. The CDR3 nucleotides read TGCGCCAGCAGCCCCACCCGCGGCGAGCAGTACTTC. This encodes CASSPTRGEQYF. Together with reference TRBV5-1 and TRBJ2-7, the CDR3 gives the full variable domain: KAGVTQTPRYLIKTRGQQVTLSCSPISGHRSVSWYQQTPGQGLQFLFEYFSETQRNKGNFPGRFSGRQFSNSRSEMNVSTLELGDSALYLCASSPTRGEQYFGPGTRLTVT.

This clonotype appeared once. J is TRBJ2-1 and V is TRBV11-2; D is undetermined. The CDR3 is 16 residues long. Germline lookup yields CDR1 SGHAT and CDR2 FQNNGV. Trimming removed 2 bases at V and 5 bases at J, with 16 bases between. This chain's CDR3 is CASSLSAGNYDNEQFF. The CDR3 DNA is TGTGCCAGCAGCTTATCCGCCGGTAACTACGACAATGAGCAGTTCTTC.

The chain recombines TRBV19 with TRBJ2-1, with unresolved D. Trimming cost V 5 bases and J 2 bases, with 7 bases left between them. Germline CDR1 reads LNHDA; CDR2 reads SQIVND (reference sequence). The CDR3 is 13 residues long. The CDR3 region has the DNA TGTGCCAGTAGTCGGGCGGCCTACAATGAGCAGTTCTTC. Protein sequence: CASSRAAYNEQFF.

The chain has TRBV20-1 and TRBJ2-7, with D tentatively TRBD1 (7 bases). Germline assignment: CDR1 DFQATT and CDR2 SNEGSKA (reference sequence). V lost 0 bases and J lost 8, with 17 bases in between. This CDR3 region has 14 residues. The CDR3 bases are TGCAGTGCTAGAGACGGAGGCAGGGGGGAAAAGCAGTACTTC. It encodes CSARDGGRGEKQYF.

In this sample, this clonotype turned up a few times. V gene TRBV30 combines with J gene TRBJ2-7; D gene ambiguous. Per germline, CDR1 GTSNPN and CDR2 SVGIG (reference sequence). The length of the CDR3 is 12 residues. V was trimmed by 3 bases and J by 7 bases, leaving 13 bases between them. CDR3 sequence (DNA): TGTGCCTGGAGCCCGGTGGTTGGGGAGCAGTACTTC. This sequence encodes CAWSPVVGEQYF.

The chain carries TRBV27 and TRBJ2-2, with D perhaps matching TRBD1 (6 bases). V gave up 4 bases and J gave up 4 bases, with 10 bases separating them. Germline values: CDR1 MNHEY, CDR2 SMNVEV (reference sequence). The CDR3 extends over 14 amino acids. CDR3 sequence: CASSWQGSTGELFF. In DNA, the CDR3 is TGTGCCAGCAGTTGGCAGGGGTCCACCGGGGAGCTGTTTTTT.

This sequence joins TRBV9 and TRBJ2-2; 10 bases align to TRBD2. The length of the CDR3 is 16 residues. Germline V lookup: CDR1 SGDLS, CDR2 YYNGEE. V was pared by 5 bases and J by 5 bases, with 9 bases of the junction left unmatched. The CDR3 spells CASSGLAVWETGELFF. CDR3 bases: TGTGCCAGCAGTGGACTAGCGGTCTGGGAGACCGGGGAGCTGTTTTTT.

This clonotype was observed a few times. This rearrangement joins TRBV6-2 or TRBV6-3 to TRBJ2-3; the D is unclear. CDR1 MNHEY and CDR2 SVGEGT come from the germline V gene. With 0 bases removed from V and 3 bases from J, the gap between germline ends came to 4 bases. The CDR3 runs 13 residues. CDR3 nucleotides: TGTGCCAGCAGTTACTCGGAGACAGATACGCAGTATTTT. Its translation is CASSYSETDTQYF.

J is TRBJ2-1 and V is TRBV9, with D perhaps matching TRBD2 (6 bases). V gave up 0 bases and J gave up 0 bases, with 25 bases separating them. The germline gives CDR1 SGDLS, CDR2 YYNGEE. CDR3 length: 21 residues. CDR3 in amino acids: CASSVERCGGMCASSYNEQFF. CDR3 sequence (DNA): TGTGCCAGCAGCGTAGAGAGGTGTGGCGGGATGTGTGCGAGCTCCTACAATGAGCAGTTCTTC.

This CDR3 is CASSGLALEQYF. The CDR3 DNA sequence: TGTGCCAGCAGCGGACTAGCTCTTGAGCAGTACTTC. The V call is TRBV12-3 or TRBV12-4, the J call TRBJ2-7; 8 bases line up with TRBD2. The CDR3 contains 12 residues. Trimming took 6 bases from V and 7 from J; bases not matched to a gene: 5.

This rearrangement joins TRBV7-8 to TRBJ2-1; 9 bases line up with TRBD1. The length of the CDR3 is 14 residues. V lost 7 bases and J lost 6; bases outside the gene matches: 7. Germline V gene lookup returns CDR1 SGHVS and CDR2 FQNEAQ. The CDR3 DNA reads as TGTGCCAGCACCGGACGGACAGGGGCCAATGAGCAGTTCTTC. Its translation: CASTGRTGANEQFF.

The V call is TRBV30, the J call TRBJ2-2; 15 positions match TRBD2. V lost 5 bases and J lost 2; bases outside the gene matches: 6. Germline lookup yields CDR1 GTSNPN and CDR2 SVGIG (reference sequence). There are 17 residues in the CDR3. The CDR3 spells CAWSGLAGGINTGELFF. CDR3 bases: TGTGCCTGGTCCGGACTAGCGGGAGGGATTAACACCGGGGAGCTGTTTTTT.

The chain couples TRBV9 to TRBJ1-1, with a possible D match to TRBD1 (6 bases). Germline V CDR1 and CDR2: SGDLS, YYNGEE. CDR3 length equals 13 residues. The V and J ends lost 0 bases and 6 bases respectively, with 9 bases between them. The CDR3 sequence is CASSVEGDAEAFF. The CDR3 bases are TGTGCCAGCAGCGTAGAGGGGGACGCTGAAGCTTTCTTT.

V is TRBV5-1 and J is TRBJ1-2; weak D call: TRBD1 (5 bases). The V gene lost 5 bases and the J gene lost 3 bases, with 14 bases spanning the gap. The V gene's germline CDR1 is SGHRS and CDR2 YFSETQ. CDR3 size: 14 residues. Here the CDR3 DNA reads TGCGCCAGCAGGCTCACAGGTCCGGACTATGGCTACACCTTC. Protein product: CASRLTGPDYGYTF.

The chain is built from TRBV12-3 or TRBV12-4 and TRBJ1-2, with D perhaps matching TRBD1 (5 bases). The CDR3 consists of 15 residues. Trimming pared 5 bases from V and 4 bases from J, leaving 17 bases between. The CDR3 DNA sequence: TGTGCCAGCAGTACCGCCACAGGAGGATTCTATGGCTACACCTTC. This gives the protein CASSTATGGFYGYTF.

The chain employs TRBV7-9 and TRBJ1-1, with a possible D match to TRBD1 (5 bases). The CDR3 is made up of 16 amino acids. Germline assignment: CDR1 SEHNR and CDR2 FQNEAQ (reference sequence). Trimming removed 1 base at V and 1 base at J, with 13 bases between. The DNA for the CDR3 is TGTGCCAGCAGCTTAGGGCGGTATCAGGGGAACACTGAAGCTTTCTTT. It translates to CASSLGRYQGNTEAFF.

The genes are TRBV29-1 and TRBJ1-5, with D perhaps TRBD1 (6 bases). The CDR3 sequence is 13 residues long. Germline values: CDR1 SQVTM, CDR2 ANQGSEA. V lost 1 base and J 6 bases, leaving 10 bases between the germline ends. The CDR3 is CSVEVGAGQPQHF. The CDR3 DNA reads TGCAGCGTTGAAGTGGGGGCAGGTCAGCCCCAGCATTTT.